Here is one TCR beta chain with its context. The data were obtained in a study of blood T cells in healthy people across ages. V was clipped by 7 bases and J by 0 bases, with 13 bases between them. Germline CDR1 SQVTM, CDR2 ANQGSEA. This CDR3 region has 13 residues. Together with a sample-barcoded 5' primer, a J-beta primer mix was included in a second PCR lasting about 6 to 11 cycles. MiXCR was run by TCRdb on the 5' RACE reads, yielding one entry per CDR3 protein. The table lists 1.5 million to 2 million distinct CDR3 sequences, 28% of them singletons. Sequencing input: blood. The source is a young woman in good health. The chain carries TRBV29-1 and TRBJ2-7; D remains unclear. The CDR3 is CSGSDGDSYEQYF. CDR3 DNA sequence: TGCAGCGGGTCGGACGGAGACTCCTACGAGCAGTACTTC.